These 14 T cell receptor beta chains were all obtained from the same sample, sequenced in a study of T cell changes during pregnancy in multiple sclerosis. Profiling relied on immunoSEQ multiplex PCR, and the TCRdb table lists in-frame clones only, not all of them. This repertoire shows tens of thousands of clones, just under 95% found once; its top ten account for 6.5% to 8%. The starting material was CD8+ T cells from peripheral blood mononuclear cells, obtained in the third trimester of pregnancy. The source of these receptors is a female donor with multiple sclerosis, enrolled in a pregnancy study.

This sequence joins TRBV9 and TRBJ1-4; D unclear. The length of the CDR3 is 11 residues. Between the trimmed V and J ends, which lost 4 bases and 7 bases, there was a span of 5 bases. Germline V gene sequence: CDR1 SGDLS, CDR2 YYNGEE. The CDR3 loop reads CASSPGEKLFF. The CDR3 nucleotides are TGTGCCAGCAGCCCGGGTGAAAAACTGTTTTTT.

The chain combines TRBV14 with TRBJ2-1; D might be TRBD2 (6 bases). V gave up 4 bases and J gave up 4 bases, with 23 bases separating them. CDR1 and CDR2 from the germline V gene are SGHDN and FVKESK. The CDR3 has 18 residues. CDR3 in amino acids: CASSLSPGRRASYNEQFF. Here the CDR3 DNA reads TGTGCCAGCAGCCTATCGCCAGGACGGAGGGCCTCATACAATGAGCAGTTCTTC. The entire variable domain, with the rest obtained from reference TRBV14 and TRBJ2-1, is as follows: EAGVTQFPSHSVIEKGQTVTLRCDPISGHDNLYWYRRVMGKEIKFLLHFVKESKQDESGMPNNRFLAERTGGTYSTLKVQPAELEDSGVYFCASSLSPGRRASYNEQFFGPGTRLTVL.

The CDR3: CASSHRDRGYEQYF. CDR3 coding DNA: TGTGCCAGCAGCCACCGGGACAGGGGCTACGAGCAGTACTTC. The chain combines TRBV13 with TRBJ2-7; 10 bases match TRBD1. V shed 5 bases, J shed 3 bases, and the junction held 4 bases outside the gene matches. The germline V gene has CDR1 PRHDT and CDR2 FYEKMQ (reference sequence). This CDR3 is built from 14 residues.

This chain uses TRBV27 with TRBJ1-1; tentatively, D is TRBD1 (5 bases). Germline V gene data show CDR1 as MNHEY and CDR2 as SMNVEV (reference sequence). CDR3 length: 11 amino acids. Trimming took 2 bases from V and 7 from J, leaving 5 bases between them. As DNA, the CDR3 is TGTGCCAGCAGTTTACAGGGTGAAGCTTTCTTT. It translates to CASSLQGEAFF.

The CDR3, as DNA: TGTGCCAGCATCGAACAGGGGCCCGAAGAGACCCAGTACTTC. This translates into CASIEQGPEETQYF. This chain connects TRBV2 to TRBJ2-5, with 7 bases lining up with TRBD1. Germline V gene sequence: CDR1 SNHLY, CDR2 FYNNEI. The CDR3 is made up of 14 amino acids. Unmatched junction bases numbered 8, after V lost 7 bases and J lost 3 bases.

The chain couples TRBV7-6 to TRBJ1-5; 8 nucleotides align to TRBD1. Trimming cost V 5 bases and J 2 bases; bases outside gene matches: 8. The CDR3 sequence is 16 residues long. CDR1 and CDR2 (germline): SGHVS, FNYEAQ. The CDR3 loop is CASSPGQGMGNQPQHF. The DNA for the CDR3 is TGTGCCAGCAGCCCCGGACAGGGTATGGGCAATCAGCCCCAGCATTTT.

This sequence joins TRBV5-1 and TRBJ2-1; the D is unclear. CDR3 length: 17 residues. CDR1 and CDR2 from the germline V gene are SGHRS and YFSETQ. Trimming removed 3 bases from V and 4 bases from J, with 20 bases in between. The DNA of the CDR3 is TGCGCCAGCAGCTCCCTCATTAAGTATCAGGAATACAATGAGCAGTTCTTC. Residues: CASSSLIKYQEYNEQFF.

This clone was seen a single time. The genes are TRBV7-9 and TRBJ1-4; TRBD1 aligns across 10 bases. V trimming: 4 bases; J trimming: 3 bases; junction bases outside the gene matches: 14. CDR1 SEHNR and CDR2 FQNEAQ come from the germline V gene (reference sequence). The CDR3 has 19 residues. CDR3 amino acids: CASSSHAGTGVVANEKLFF. The CDR3 DNA reads as TGTGCCAGCAGCTCCCATGCTGGGACAGGGGTAGTAGCTAATGAAAAACTGTTTTTT.

V usage is TRBV4-1 and J usage is TRBJ2-7; tentative D call: TRBD2 (5 bases). Germline CDR1 reads MGHRA; CDR2 reads YSYEKL. This CDR3 has 13 amino acids. Trimming stripped 5 bases from V and 3 bases from J, with 11 bases between. The CDR3 protein is CASSSLGGYEQYF. CDR3 DNA sequence: TGCGCCAGCAGCTCACTAGGAGGCTACGAGCAGTACTTC.

The chain carries TRBV9 and TRBJ2-7, with 7 bases that match TRBD2. CDR3 size: 13 residues. Germline CDR1 is SGDLS and CDR2 is YYNGEE. With V trimmed by 4 bases and J by 3 bases, 4 bases remained unmatched. The CDR3 DNA reads as TGTGCCAGCAGCTCTGGGGGGGGCTACGAGCAGTACTTC. Protein: CASSSGGGYEQYF.

This clone has a single count. The chain employs TRBV19 and TRBJ2-4; 9 bases align to TRBD1. The V gene's germline CDR1 is LNHDA and CDR2 SQIVND (reference sequence). The length of the CDR3 is 16 residues. V gave up 2 bases and J gave up 9 bases; unmatched junction bases: 11. CDR3 sequence reads: CASSIPGQGVLGIQYF. CDR3 DNA: TGTGCCAGTAGTATACCGGGACAGGGTGTTTTGGGCATTCAGTACTTC.

The chain recombines TRBV5-4 with TRBJ2-5, with 8 bases identical to TRBD2. The CDR3 has 13 amino acids. Trimming at V came to 7 bases and at J to 5 bases, leaving 7 bases not matched to a gene. CDR1 SGHNT and CDR2 YYREEE come from the germline V gene (reference sequence). DNA for the CDR3: TGTGCCAGCCGTAACGGGAGGGCGGAGACCCAGTACTTC. Its protein product is CASRNGRAETQYF.

The rearrangement links TRBV29-1 to TRBJ1-4; TRBD1 might be the D (6 bases). Germline V gives CDR1 SQVTM, CDR2 ANQGSEA. The ends were cut back, 7 bases at V and 3 bases at J, with 15 bases in the middle. This CDR3 has 14 residues. CDR3 bases: TGCAGCGCTTTAACCAGGGGAGCTAATGAAAAACTGTTTTTT. Translated, it gives CSALTRGANEKLFF.

This chain connects TRBV5-4 to TRBJ2-7, with D perhaps TRBD2 (5 bases). Germline V gives CDR1 SGHNT, CDR2 YYREEE (reference sequence). V shed 1 base and J shed 4 bases, with 12 bases lying between them. The CDR3 length is 14 residues. The CDR3 loop is CASSLNSVEYEQYF. The CDR3 DNA is TGTGCCAGCAGCTTGAATAGCGTTGAATACGAGCAGTACTTC.